Listed below are T cell receptor beta chains from one sample, sequenced in a study of blood T cell repertoires in COVID-19. Repertoires were generated with immunoSEQ multiplex PCR, while TCRdb's copy carries only in-frame clones and drops some. The repertoire holds around 130,000 clones, with approximately 87% as singletons. The sequencing sample was made of peripheral blood. These receptors were obtained from a man between 65 and 80 years old with active COVID-19. CDR3s leave out the opening cysteine and the closing phenylalanine or tryptophan. Fields, in order: V gene, J gene, CDR3 protein.

TRBV19	TRBJ2-2	ASSIGQVKRTGELF
TRBV5-1	TRBJ2-3	ASSDRRGATDTQY
TRBV15	TRBJ2-7	ATSARQGPYEQY
TRBV6-2/TRBV6-3	TRBJ2-3	ASSSLLPTDTQY
TRBV5-1	TRBJ2-7	ASSSGSKGPSGRTHEQY
TRBV24-1	TRBJ2-5	ATSDRTGLETQY
TRBV5-8	TRBJ2-1	ASSLPSSGRGFRNEQF
TRBV24-1	TRBJ2-5	ATSDLVGGETQY
TRBV13	TRBJ2-7	ASSPPTSAYEQY
TRBV11-2	TRBJ2-7	ASSLVPDREGEQY
TRBV5-4	TRBJ2-7	ASSLSRNSYEQY
TRBV3-1/TRBV3-2	TRBJ1-2	ASSQDLWGQQDGYT
TRBV6-5	TRBJ2-5	ALTQGGETQY
TRBV7-3	TRBJ2-5	ASSPAGGETQY
TRBV2	TRBJ2-7	ASSEALRGGDEQY
TRBV9	TRBJ2-3	ASSAVGQGGTDTQY
TRBV12-3/TRBV12-4	TRBJ1-1	ASRSQGYTEAF
TRBV19	TRBJ2-1	ASSPLGGDSYNEQF
TRBV5-5	TRBJ2-7	ASSPLDRVGNEQY
TRBV5-1	TRBJ2-2	ASIESGQGNTGELF
TRBV10-1	TRBJ1-2	ASSESGTPYGYT
TRBV10-3	TRBJ2-7	AISKGQEVYEQY
TRBV2	TRBJ1-1	ASSEGQPRSAAF
TRBV7-9	TRBJ1-2	ASSPRQGSGYT
TRBV27	TRBJ2-7	ASGGPSGNSYEQY
TRBV9	TRBJ2-1	ASSVGGLAGTNEQF
TRBV19	TRBJ2-3	ARIQGAITDTQY
TRBV28	TRBJ1-5	ATHSNQPQH
TRBV2	TRBJ1-6	ASSGWTTDNSPLH
TRBV9	TRBJ2-1	ASSYLGGTYNEQF
TRBV5-4	TRBJ2-7	ASSRGSGSSYEQY
TRBV3-1/TRBV3-2	TRBJ1-1	ASSQDQIYPAF
TRBV2	TRBJ2-1	ASKEGLAIYNEQF
TRBV6-2/TRBV6-3	TRBJ1-5	ASSYRTGGRGNQPQH
TRBV3-1/TRBV3-2	TRBJ1-4	ASSLTGGREKLF
TRBV4-2	TRBJ1-1	ASSQDGRVGTEAF
TRBV28	TRBJ1-5	ASTRTDRVGQPQH
TRBV2	TRBJ2-2	ASRGDYSTGELF
TRBV28	TRBJ2-2	ASSLRTGELF
TRBV19	TRBJ2-3	ASSISGGDTQY
TRBV5-8	TRBJ2-7	ASTKRGPSYEQY
TRBV9	TRBJ2-3	ASSQLTSGSLTDTQY
TRBV5-6	TRBJ1-2	ASSLRTPTMGYT
TRBV5-1	TRBJ2-7	ASTPGTGVQMEQY
TRBV9	TRBJ1-4	ASSVSGTGGKLF
TRBV28	TRBJ1-5	ASSLGQGASNQPQH
TRBV10-3	TRBJ2-7	ATGGQLWEQY
TRBV5-4	TRBJ2-3	ASSPRAGGGTDTQY
TRBV28	TRBJ2-7	ATSQGGEQY